These 7 T cell receptor beta chains came from one sample sequenced in a study of cytomegalovirus exposure and HLA in healthy donors. The assay was immunoSEQ multiplex PCR, and TCRdb's table has in-frame clones only and misses some. The data show approximately 230,000 clones, roughly 87% seen once. Input material: PBMCs. These TCRs come from a young man in good health and CMV-seropositive.

This sequence joins TRBV7-9 and TRBJ2-1, with TRBD1 matching 10 bases. Germline loops: CDR1 SEHNR, CDR2 FQNEAQ (reference sequence). The CDR3 has 15 residues. The junction had 6 bases not matched to a gene; V was cut back by 5 bases and J by 5 bases. This chain's CDR3 is CASSKDRGPHNEQFF. CDR3 bases: TGTGCCAGCAGCAAAGACAGGGGGCCCCACAATGAGCAGTTCTTC.

This sequence joins TRBV7-9 and TRBJ2-3; D is undetermined. Germline V gives CDR1 SEHNR, CDR2 FQNEAQ (reference sequence). Trimming cost V 0 bases and J 9 bases, with 19 bases left between them. This CDR3 is built from 16 residues. The CDR3 sequence is CASSLANRPPLHTQYF. CDR3 bases: TGTGCCAGCAGCTTAGCGAATCGCCCACCACTGCACACGCAGTATTTT.

This chain connects TRBV6-5 to TRBJ2-5; 8 bases align to TRBD1. The germline V gene encodes CDR1 MNHEY and CDR2 SVGAGI. This CDR3 comprises 13 residues. The ends lost 6 bases at V and 7 bases at J; junction bases unmatched: 7. The DNA for the CDR3 is TGTGCCAGCAGCTACGGGACAGGTCGGACCCAGTACTTC. Translated, it gives CASSYGTGRTQYF.

The V gene is TRBV5-1, the J gene TRBJ2-1; D perhaps matches TRBD2 (6 bases). Germline-derived CDR1 and CDR2 are SGHRS and YFSETQ. V lost 1 base to trimming and J lost 5 bases, with 13 bases between them. The CDR3 loop spans 15 amino acids. The CDR3 region has the DNA TGCGCCAGCAGCTTGAGAGGACGGGGGAACAATGAGCAGTTCTTC. Amino acids: CASSLRGRGNNEQFF.

V usage is TRBV27 and J usage is TRBJ1-5; D gene uncertain. CDR3 length: 13 residues. Trimming pared 3 bases from V and 2 bases from J, leaving 5 bases between. Per germline, CDR1 MNHEY and CDR2 SMNVEV (reference sequence). The CDR3 here is CASSFSGNQPQHF. As DNA, the CDR3 is TGTGCCAGCAGTTTTTCGGGCAATCAGCCCCAGCATTTT.

The chain joins TRBV7-9 to TRBJ2-7; D not resolved. CDR3 length equals 13 residues. Germline-derived CDR1 and CDR2 are SEHNR and FQNEAQ (reference sequence). V lost 5 bases and J lost 0, with 8 bases in between. The CDR3 DNA reads TGTGCCAGCAGCCGACTTGGCTCCTACGAGCAGTACTTC. It yields the protein CASSRLGSYEQYF.

Turning to this clone: This same CDR3 is encoded by further DNA sequences in the sample. The CDR3: CAISERETQYF. CDR3 in DNA: TGTGCCATCAGTGAAAGGGAGACCCAGTACTTC. The chain has TRBV10-3 and TRBJ2-5; D remains ambiguous. The V end was cut by 3 bases, the J end by 5 bases, with 4 bases between. CDR3 length: 11 amino acids. Germline V gene lookup returns CDR1 ENHRY and CDR2 SYGVKD.